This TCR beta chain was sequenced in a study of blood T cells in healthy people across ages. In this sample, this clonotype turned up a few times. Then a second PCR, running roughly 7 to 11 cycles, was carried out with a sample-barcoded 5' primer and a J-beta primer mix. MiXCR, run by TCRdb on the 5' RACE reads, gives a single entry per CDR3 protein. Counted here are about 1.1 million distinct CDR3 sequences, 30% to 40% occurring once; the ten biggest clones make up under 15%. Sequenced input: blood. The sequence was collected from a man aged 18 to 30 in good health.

CDR3 nucleotides: TGCGCCAGCAGCACCTCCACTAGCGGAGATACGCAGTATTTT. Residues: CASSTSTSGDTQYF. The V call is TRBV5-1, the J call TRBJ2-3; TRBD2 agrees at 8 bases. V lost 4 bases and J lost 5; bases outside the gene matches: 6. CDR1 and CDR2 from the germline V gene are SGHRS and YFSETQ. The CDR3 loop spans 14 amino acids.